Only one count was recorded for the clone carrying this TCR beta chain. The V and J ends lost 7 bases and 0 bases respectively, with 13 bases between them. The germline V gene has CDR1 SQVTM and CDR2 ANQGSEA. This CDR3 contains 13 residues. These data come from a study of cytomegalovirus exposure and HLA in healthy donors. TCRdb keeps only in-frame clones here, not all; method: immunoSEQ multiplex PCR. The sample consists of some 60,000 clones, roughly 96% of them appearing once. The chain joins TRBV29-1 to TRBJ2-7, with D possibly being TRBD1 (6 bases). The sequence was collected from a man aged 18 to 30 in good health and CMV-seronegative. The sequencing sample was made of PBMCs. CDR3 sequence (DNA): TGCAGCGGCGCACAGGGAGCCTCCTACGAGCAGTACTTC. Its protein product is CSGAQGASYEQYF.